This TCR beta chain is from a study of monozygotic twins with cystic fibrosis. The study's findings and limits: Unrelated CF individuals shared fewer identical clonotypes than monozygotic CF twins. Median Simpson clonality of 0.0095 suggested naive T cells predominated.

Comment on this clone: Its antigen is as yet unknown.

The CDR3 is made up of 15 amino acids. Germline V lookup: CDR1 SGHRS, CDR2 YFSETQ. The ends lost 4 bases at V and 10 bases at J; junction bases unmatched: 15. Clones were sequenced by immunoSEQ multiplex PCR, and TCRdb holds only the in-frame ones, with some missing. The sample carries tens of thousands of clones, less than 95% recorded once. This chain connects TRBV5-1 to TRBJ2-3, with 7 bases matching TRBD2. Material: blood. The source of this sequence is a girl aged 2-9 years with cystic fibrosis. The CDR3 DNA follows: TGCGCCAGCAGCCTTGGCTGGGACTACTCAAATCCGCAGTATTTT. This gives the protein CASSLGWDYSNPQYF.